This T cell receptor beta chain stems from a study of CD8+CD57+ T cells in acquired aplastic anemia. Germline CDR1 is SGDLS and CDR2 is YYNGEE. CDR3 size: 14 residues. As to this clonotype: An end of the junction differs from the germline gene, which may be a read error.

Flow cytometry had shown expanded CD8+CD57+ cells in the patients chosen for sequencing. Genomic DNA provided the template from which TCR beta VDJ and CDR3 profiles were obtained. TCRdb re-analysed the reads in MiXCR, keeping a single row per CDR3 protein. Here the sample spans hundreds of thousands of distinct CDR3 sequences, approximately 79% being singletons. The chain combines TRBV9 with TRBJ2-7; D uncertain. This TCR was recovered from a human donor with aplastic anemia. The material sequenced was sorted CD4+, CD8+, or CD8+CD57+ T cells (not recorded which) from PBMCs. CDR3 sequence (DNA): TGTGCCAGCAGCGTAAAGGGTCATAACTCACACCTCCACTTC. This codes for CASSVKGHNSHLHF. The full variable domain, its missing parts supplied by reference TRBV9 and TRBJ2-7, is DSGVTQTPKHLITATGQRVTLRCSPRSGDLSVYWYQQSLDQGLQFLIQYYNGEERAKGNILERFSAQQFPDLHSELNLSSLELGDSALYFCASSVKGHNSHLHFGPGTRLTVT.